This TCR beta chain is drawn from a study of T cell clonality in common variable immunodeficiency. Study-level findings and limits: CVID subjects had higher TCRbeta clonality than healthy controls, most marked in about a third. In common variable immunodeficiency, TCR beta chains reportedly carried fewer deletions and N-nucleotide insertions.

This clone was counted ten times or more. What it recognizes is unknown. The DNA ends 3 residues before the CDR3 does, and the rest of the CDR3 is filled in from the germline J gene. The table came from immunoSEQ multiplex PCR; TCRdb's copy has only in-frame clones and leaves some out. This record lists approximately 75,000 clones, none seen once only, and the top ten clones contain approximately 0.84%. Germline V gene sequence: CDR1 ENHRY, CDR2 SYGVKD. V shed 4 bases and J 4 bases; nucleotides not matched to a gene: 11. This CDR3 region has 16 residues. The V and J genes are TRBV10-3 and TRBJ2-7; 9 bases align to TRBD2. What was sequenced was peripheral blood mononuclear cells. This TCR came from a person between 18 and 75 years old in good health. The part of the CDR3 DNA that was read is TGTGCCATCAGTGTTTATGGTAGCGGGGGCCCTTACGAG. It yields the protein CAISVYGSGGPYE. The whole CDR3 region reads CAISVYGSGGPYEQYF.